Below, 14 T cell receptor beta chains from the same sample are listed, as sequenced in a study of metastatic and nonmetastatic thyroid tumors. From the PCR reads, TCRdb re-called clones with MiXCR. This table holds some 86,000 clones, about 12% found once. Among the patients, none had received any treatment before thyroid surgery. The material sequenced was tumor tissue. The source is a female donor with papillary thyroid cancer or a benign thyroid nodule (not recorded which). Some clones in this sample may be carry-over from other donors' samples.

This clone came up many times. V and J are TRBV29-1 and TRBJ2-2; 8 bases match TRBD1. V was pared by 3 bases and J by 6 bases, with 0 bases of the junction left unmatched. The CDR3 runs to 12 residues. Germline loops: CDR1 SQVTM, CDR2 ANQGSEA. CDR3 sequence reads: CSVDRGPGELFF. The CDR3 region has the DNA TGCAGCGTTGACAGGGGGCCCGGGGAGCTGTTTTTT.

This clone was picked up many times. The chain carries TRBV7-9 and TRBJ2-7, with D perhaps TRBD1 (5 bases). CDR1 and CDR2 (germline): SEHNR, FQNEAQ (reference sequence). Trimming shortened V by 7 bases and J by 6 bases, and 22 bases separated the two germline ends. CDR3 length: 15 amino acids. CDR3 protein: CASNGGAGRTPEQYF. The CDR3 coding sequence is TGTGCCAGCAATGGTGGGGCAGGTAGGACGCCCGAGCAGTACTTC.

Remarks on this clone: Given a much more abundant clone one base away, this may be a read error. CDR3 residues: CASRPGGSNQPQHF. The CDR3 coding sequence is TGTGCCAGCAGACCCGGAGGGAGCAATCAGCCCCAGCATTTT. The rearrangement joins TRBV28 to TRBJ1-5, with no clear D. This CDR3 is built from 14 residues. Germline V gives CDR1 MDHEN, CDR2 SYDVKM. The V end was cut by 6 bases, the J end by 1 base, with 10 bases between.

Many counts were recorded for this clone. The CDR3, as DNA: TGCAGTGCCAAACGACTAGCGGGCTCCTACAATGAGCAGTTCTTC. This encodes CSAKRLAGSYNEQFF. The rearrangement joins TRBV20-1 to TRBJ2-1; TRBD2 aligns across 10 bases. Germline V gene sequence: CDR1 DFQATT, CDR2 SNEGSKA (reference sequence). The trim removed 6 bases at V and 0 bases at J, leaving 5 bases unmatched. The CDR3 consists of 15 residues.

About this clone itself: One base away lies a much larger clone, so this may be a sequencing read error. The chain combines TRBV6-1 with TRBJ2-5; no clear D. The CDR3 spans 12 residues. Trimming cost V 7 bases and J 9 bases, with 15 bases left between them. From germline, CDR1 is MNHNS and CDR2 SASEGT. The CDR3 spells CASIPLLGAQYF. The CDR3, as DNA: TGTGCCAGCATCCCCCTCCTTGGGGCCCAGTACTTC.

This clone appeared many times. The chain combines TRBV20-1 with TRBJ2-3; 8 nucleotides align to TRBD2. Germline-derived CDR1 and CDR2 are DFQATT and SNEGSKA (reference sequence). V shed 5 bases and J 4 bases; nucleotides not matched to a gene: 14. The CDR3 is made up of 16 amino acids. CDR3 nucleotides: TGCAGTGCTTCTCATAGGGCGGGAGGTCACGCAGATACGCAGTATTTT. Translating it yields CSASHRAGGHADTQYF.

This clone appeared a few times. This may arise from a read error, as a much more abundant clone is one base away. The V gene is TRBV11-2, the J gene TRBJ2-1; 8 bases line up with TRBD2. Germline V lookup: CDR1 SGHAT, CDR2 FQNNGV. V lost 0 bases to trimming and J lost 12 bases; unmatched junction nucleotides: 16. This CDR3 spans 17 amino acids. CDR3 nucleotides: TGTGCCAGCAGCTTAGACGAGCGGGAGCCAAAGGGAGATGGGCAGTTCTTC. Translating it yields CASSLDEREPKGDGQFF.

This rearrangement joins TRBV30 to TRBJ1-1, with D unclear. CDR1 and CDR2 from the germline V gene are GTSNPN and SVGIG (reference sequence). This CDR3 contains 12 residues. The ends were cut back, 1 base at V and 7 bases at J, with 10 bases in the middle. CDR3 sequence: CAWSGVGLEAFF. Here the CDR3 DNA reads TGTGCCTGGAGTGGTGTGGGCCTTGAAGCTTTCTTT.

The table lists this clone with many counts. This chain uses TRBV20-1 with TRBJ1-4; 9 bases are shared with TRBD1. Losses at the gene ends were 7 bases for V and 5 bases for J; bases not matched to a gene: 17. Germline assignment: CDR1 DFQATT and CDR2 SNEGSKA (reference sequence). This CDR3 has 17 amino acids. Written as DNA, the CDR3 is TGCAGTGGAGGGTTTTGGGACAGGGAGGGGAGCAATGAAAAACTGTTTTTT. It specifies CSGGFWDREGSNEKLFF.

In its sample, this clone was seen a few times. Just one base apart from a much larger clone, this may be a read error. The V and J genes are TRBV28 and TRBJ2-7; TRBD2 matches at 10 bases. CDR3 length equals 16 residues. Germline values: CDR1 MDHEN, CDR2 SYDVKM. J gave up 4 bases and V 4 bases, and 10 bases lay outside the gene matches. The CDR3 spells CASSSWTSGYGYEQYF. DNA of the CDR3: TGTGCCAGCAGTTCGTGGACTAGCGGCTACGGGTACGAGCAGTACTTC.

This clone is medium-sized in the sample. J is TRBJ1-6 and V is TRBV27; 11 positions agree with TRBD1. The germline CDR1 and CDR2 sequences are MNHEY and SMNVEV (reference sequence). V lost 8 bases, J lost 10 bases, and 7 bases stayed unmatched. The CDR3 loop spans 14 amino acids. This CDR3 reads CASGKGQGGSPLHF. The CDR3 bases are TGTGCCAGCGGAAAGGGACAGGGGGGCTCACCCCTCCACTTT.

This clone occurred a few times. A much larger clonotype is one base distant, so this may be a read error. The rearrangement joins TRBV12-3 or TRBV12-4 to TRBJ2-7, with D possibly called TRBD1 or TRBD2 (5 bases each). This CDR3 spans 14 amino acids. Trimming took off 3 bases at V and 3 bases at J, with 12 bases between the two ends. The CDR3 sequence: CASSFPGRGYEQYF. In DNA, the CDR3 is TGTGCCAGCAGTTTTCCAGGGAGAGGCTACGAGCAGTACTTC.

This clone was recorded many times. The rearrangement uses TRBV11-3 and TRBJ2-3, with TRBD2 matching over 12 bases. After removal of 5 bases from V and 3 bases from J, the junction contained 12 bases not matched to a gene. CDR3 length equals 18 residues. Per germline, CDR1 SGHNT and CDR2 YENEEA. CDR3 region: CASSQGRLAGDVTDTQYF. The CDR3 coding sequence is TGTGCCAGCAGCCAAGGGAGACTAGCGGGAGACGTGACAGATACGCAGTATTTT.

To note about this clone: This could be a read error, since a much larger clone is one nucleotide away. The sample has other DNA sequences that encode this CDR3 too. The rearrangement joins TRBV19 to TRBJ1-2, with D maybe TRBD1 (5 bases). This CDR3 comprises 11 residues. The germline CDR1 and CDR2 sequences are LNHDA and SQIVND (reference sequence). The CDR3 sequence is CASRGAYGYTF. The CDR3 nucleotides are TGTGCCAGTAGAGGGGCCTATGGCTACACATTC.